The rows below give T cell receptor beta chains drawn from one sample of a study of shared clonotypes between healthy human individuals. Measured with immunoSEQ multiplex PCR; TCRdb has only the in-frame clones, and not every one. Of some 2 million clones listed, just under 95% are singletons. The source material was naive CD8+ T cells sorted from blood. The receptor set was obtained from a man younger than 35 in good health. CDR3s include the opening cysteine and the closing phenylalanine or tryptophan. Fields, in order: V gene, clone size, J gene, D gene, CDR3 DNA, CDR3 protein. The D gene is left open where the match is weak. Not all rows give a size; the values are once, few, many and, for expanded clones, a class.

v_gene: TRBV2
abundance: -
j_gene: TRBJ2-7
d_gene: -
CDR3nt: TGTGCCAGCATGGGTTGGCGGGACGGAGCCTACGAGCAGTACTTC
CDR3aa: CASMGWRDGAYEQYF

v_gene: TRBV29-1
abundance: -
j_gene: TRBJ1-5
d_gene: -
CDR3nt: TGCAGCGTCCAGGTTCCGGATAGCAATCAGCCCCAGCATTTT
CDR3aa: CSVQVPDSNQPQHF

v_gene: TRBV27
abundance: -
j_gene: TRBJ1-4
d_gene: -
CDR3nt: TGTGCCAGCAGTTTAAGAGGGGCTAATGAAAAACTGTTTTTT
CDR3aa: CASSLRGANEKLFF

v_gene: TRBV7-9
abundance: -
j_gene: TRBJ2-1
d_gene: TRBD2
CDR3nt: TGTGCCAGCGTGCCTCCGGGACTAGCGATAGGGAAGCAGTTCTTC
CDR3aa: CASVPPGLAIGKQFF

v_gene: TRBV13
abundance: -
j_gene: TRBJ2-1
d_gene: -
CDR3nt: TGTGCCAGCAGCCCCCGACTCGGCTCCTACAATGAGCAGTTCTTC
CDR3aa: CASSPRLGSYNEQFF

v_gene: TRBV27
abundance: -
j_gene: TRBJ2-3
d_gene: -
CDR3nt: TGTGCCAGCAGTTTATTGGGCCAGGGCACAGATACGCAGTATTTT
CDR3aa: CASSLLGQGTDTQYF

v_gene: TRBV6-5
abundance: -
j_gene: TRBJ2-1
d_gene: TRBD2
CDR3nt: TGTGCCAGCAGCCAACTAGCGGGAGTTCGGAATGAGCAGTTCTTC
CDR3aa: CASSQLAGVRNEQFF

v_gene: TRBV9
abundance: -
j_gene: TRBJ2-1
d_gene: -
CDR3nt: TGTGCCAGCAGCGTAGAGGGCAGATACAATGAGCAGTTCTTC
CDR3aa: CASSVEGRYNEQFF

v_gene: TRBV5-1
abundance: -
j_gene: TRBJ1-1
d_gene: -
CDR3nt: TGCGCCAGCAGCTTGGTCCCCGAGGGATACACTGAAGCTTTCTTT
CDR3aa: CASSLVPEGYTEAFF

v_gene: TRBV6-5
abundance: -
j_gene: TRBJ1-4
d_gene: TRBD1
CDR3nt: TGTGCCAGCAGTTACCAGACAGGGGTTAATGAAAAACTGTTTTTT
CDR3aa: CASSYQTGVNEKLFF

v_gene: TRBV11-3
abundance: -
j_gene: TRBJ1-3
d_gene: -
CDR3nt: TGTGCCAGCAGCTTGGCGGGGTACTCTGGAAACACCATATATTTT
CDR3aa: CASSLAGYSGNTIYF

v_gene: TRBV7-2
abundance: -
j_gene: TRBJ2-7
d_gene: TRBD1
CDR3nt: TGTGCCAGCAGCTATATAGACAGGGGGACCTACGAGCAGTACTTC
CDR3aa: CASSYIDRGTYEQYF

v_gene: TRBV21-1
abundance: -
j_gene: TRBJ1-6
d_gene: -
CDR3nt: TGTGCCAGCAGCCTAGGGACAGGGTCATCCTATAATTCACCCCTCCACTTT
CDR3aa: CASSLGTGSSYNSPLHF

v_gene: TRBV5-1
abundance: -
j_gene: TRBJ2-2
d_gene: TRBD2
CDR3nt: TGCGCCAGCAGCTTGACTAGCGGGGGAACCGGGGAGCTGTTTTTT
CDR3aa: CASSLTSGGTGELFF

v_gene: TRBV9
abundance: -
j_gene: TRBJ1-4
d_gene: -
CDR3nt: TGTGCCAGCAGCGTAGGAACTAATGAAAAACTGTTTTTT
CDR3aa: CASSVGTNEKLFF

v_gene: TRBV6-5
abundance: once
j_gene: TRBJ1-4
d_gene: -
CDR3nt: TGTGCCAGCAGTCCCTCACCGGGGGATGAAAAACTGTTTTTT
CDR3aa: CASSPSPGDEKLFF

v_gene: TRBV6-5
abundance: -
j_gene: TRBJ2-7
d_gene: -
CDR3nt: TGTGCCAGCAGTATGTCAGGGGCCTCCTACGAGCAGTACTTC
CDR3aa: CASSMSGASYEQYF

v_gene: TRBV27
abundance: -
j_gene: TRBJ1-2
d_gene: TRBD1
CDR3nt: TGTGCCAGCAGCCATCGGACAGGGGCCTATGGCTACACCTTC
CDR3aa: CASSHRTGAYGYTF

v_gene: TRBV10-3
abundance: -
j_gene: TRBJ2-1
d_gene: TRBD2
CDR3nt: TGTGCCATCAGTGATCTTAGAACTAGCGGCCACAATGAGCAGTTCTTC
CDR3aa: CAISDLRTSGHNEQFF

v_gene: TRBV6-6
abundance: -
j_gene: TRBJ2-1
d_gene: -
CDR3nt: TGTGCCAGCAGTTACTCGCGGCAGGATGTTAACAATGAGCAGTTCTTC
CDR3aa: CASSYSRQDVNNEQFF

v_gene: TRBV5-6
abundance: -
j_gene: TRBJ2-7
d_gene: TRBD1
CDR3nt: TGTGCCAGCAGTAACCGGGACAGTCCCTACGAGCAGTACTTC
CDR3aa: CASSNRDSPYEQYF

v_gene: TRBV10-3
abundance: -
j_gene: TRBJ2-7
d_gene: TRBD1
CDR3nt: TGTGCCATCAGTGGAGGGACAGAGTTTGTCTACGAGCAGTACTTC
CDR3aa: CAISGGTEFVYEQYF

v_gene: TRBV30
abundance: -
j_gene: TRBJ2-1
d_gene: -
CDR3nt: TGTGCCCTGGAAGGGGATGAGCAGTTCTTC
CDR3aa: CALEGDEQFF

v_gene: TRBV7-9
abundance: -
j_gene: TRBJ2-5
d_gene: -
CDR3nt: TGTGCCAGCAGCTCGCTTGGGGGACTGGAGACCCAGTACTTC
CDR3aa: CASSSLGGLETQYF

v_gene: TRBV11-2
abundance: -
j_gene: TRBJ2-3
d_gene: -
CDR3nt: TGTGCCAGCAGCCAAACCGGGACGGGGAGGGATACGCAGTATTTT
CDR3aa: CASSQTGTGRDTQYF

v_gene: TRBV19
abundance: -
j_gene: TRBJ1-6
d_gene: -
CDR3nt: TGTGCCAGTAGTATAACCCCGGAAGGGAGTTCACCCCTCCACTTT
CDR3aa: CASSITPEGSSPLHF

v_gene: TRBV28
abundance: -
j_gene: TRBJ1-1
d_gene: -
CDR3nt: TGTGCCAGCAGTCCTTGGACCGTGAACACTGAAGCTTTCTTT
CDR3aa: CASSPWTVNTEAFF

v_gene: TRBV7-9
abundance: -
j_gene: TRBJ1-5
d_gene: -
CDR3nt: TGTGCCAGCAGCTTAGGGCTTGAGGCTCAGCCCCAGCATTTT
CDR3aa: CASSLGLEAQPQHF

v_gene: TRBV29-1
abundance: -
j_gene: TRBJ2-7
d_gene: TRBD2
CDR3nt: TGCAGCGTTGGACTAGCGGGACCCTTCGGCTACGAGCAGTACTTC
CDR3aa: CSVGLAGPFGYEQYF

v_gene: TRBV30
abundance: -
j_gene: TRBJ1-6
d_gene: -
CDR3nt: TGTGCCTGGAGTGTACAGGACTTTAGCTCACCCCTCCACTTT
CDR3aa: CAWSVQDFSSPLHF

v_gene: TRBV6-5
abundance: once
j_gene: TRBJ2-7
d_gene: -
CDR3nt: TGTGCCAGCAGTTACTCGTCCGGACAGATCTCCTACGAGCAGTACTTC
CDR3aa: CASSYSSGQISYEQYF

v_gene: TRBV11-2
abundance: -
j_gene: TRBJ2-1
d_gene: TRBD2
CDR3nt: TGTGCCAGCAGCTTGTCAGGGACTAGCTATGAGCAGTTCTTC
CDR3aa: CASSLSGTSYEQFF

v_gene: TRBV7-9
abundance: -
j_gene: TRBJ1-2
d_gene: -
CDR3nt: TGTGCCAGCAGCTCCGACGCAGACTATGGCTACACCTTC
CDR3aa: CASSSDADYGYTF

v_gene: TRBV4-1
abundance: -
j_gene: TRBJ2-3
d_gene: TRBD2
CDR3nt: TGCGCCAGCAGCCAAGATCCCCCAGCGGGAGAAGGAGATACGCAGTATTTT
CDR3aa: CASSQDPPAGEGDTQYF

v_gene: TRBV6-5
abundance: -
j_gene: TRBJ2-7
d_gene: -
CDR3nt: TGTGCCAGCAGTTTAACAGGGAGCTACGAGCAGTACTTC
CDR3aa: CASSLTGSYEQYF

v_gene: TRBV21-1
abundance: -
j_gene: TRBJ2-1
d_gene: -
CDR3nt: TGTGCCAGCAGCAGTAGCGGGAGGGGCTACAATGAGCAGTTCTTC
CDR3aa: CASSSSGRGYNEQFF

v_gene: TRBV30
abundance: once
j_gene: TRBJ2-1
d_gene: -
CDR3nt: TGTGCCTGGACCGGGGGCAATGAGCAGTTCTTC
CDR3aa: CAWTGGNEQFF

v_gene: TRBV5-8
abundance: -
j_gene: TRBJ2-7
d_gene: -
CDR3nt: TGTGCCAGCAGCTTGGAGGGGTCGAACTCCTACGAGCAGTACTTC
CDR3aa: CASSLEGSNSYEQYF

v_gene: TRBV5-1
abundance: -
j_gene: TRBJ2-7
d_gene: -
CDR3nt: TGCGCCAGCAGCTTGGGGCAGGGGAGCGGCTACGAGCAGTACTTC
CDR3aa: CASSLGQGSGYEQYF

v_gene: TRBV6-5
abundance: -
j_gene: TRBJ2-1
d_gene: TRBD2
CDR3nt: TGTGCCAGCAGTTTGGGACTAAGAGTCGATGAGCAGTTCTTC
CDR3aa: CASSLGLRVDEQFF

v_gene: TRBV9
abundance: once
j_gene: TRBJ2-7
d_gene: -
CDR3nt: TGTGCCAGCGGCCGGGGCGGGGCCTCCTACGAGCAGTACTTC
CDR3aa: CASGRGGASYEQYF

v_gene: TRBV6-1
abundance: -
j_gene: TRBJ2-7
d_gene: TRBD2
CDR3nt: TGTGCCAGCAGTGAAGTTCGAGCGGGAGGGACCGAGCAGTACTTC
CDR3aa: CASSEVRAGGTEQYF

v_gene: TRBV7-8
abundance: -
j_gene: TRBJ2-3
d_gene: TRBD2
CDR3nt: TGTGCCAGCAGCTTATGGGAGGGAGATACGCAGTATTTT
CDR3aa: CASSLWEGDTQYF

v_gene: TRBV19
abundance: once
j_gene: TRBJ2-2
d_gene: TRBD1
CDR3nt: TGTGCCAGTAGTGGGGTCCCGGGACAGGGATCCAGCACCGGGGAGCTGTTTTTT
CDR3aa: CASSGVPGQGSSTGELFF

v_gene: TRBV27
abundance: -
j_gene: TRBJ2-3
d_gene: -
CDR3nt: TGTGCCAGCAGGCTGGGGGTTACAGATACGCAGTATTTT
CDR3aa: CASRLGVTDTQYF

v_gene: TRBV4-3
abundance: -
j_gene: TRBJ2-1
d_gene: TRBD2
CDR3nt: TGCGCCAGCAGCCAAGTCGGTGGGGCTAGCGGGAGCATTTGGAATGAGCAGTTCTTC
CDR3aa: CASSQVGGASGSIWNEQFF

v_gene: TRBV4-1
abundance: -
j_gene: TRBJ1-1
d_gene: -
CDR3nt: TGCGCCAGCAGCCAAGATCCGGGGGCCATGAACACTGAAGCTTTCTTT
CDR3aa: CASSQDPGAMNTEAFF

v_gene: TRBV6-1
abundance: -
j_gene: TRBJ2-7
d_gene: TRBD1
CDR3nt: TGTGCCAGCAGTGAAATTTATGGGACAGGGAACTACGAGCAGTACTTC
CDR3aa: CASSEIYGTGNYEQYF

v_gene: TRBV6-5
abundance: -
j_gene: TRBJ1-1
d_gene: -
CDR3nt: TGTGCCAGCAGCCCCGGGAGGAACACTGAAGCTTTCTTT
CDR3aa: CASSPGRNTEAFF

v_gene: TRBV4-2
abundance: -
j_gene: TRBJ2-7
d_gene: -
CDR3nt: TGTGCCAGCAGCCCAGTACAGGGAGCCGAGCAGTACTTC
CDR3aa: CASSPVQGAEQYF

v_gene: TRBV7-9
abundance: -
j_gene: TRBJ2-2
d_gene: -
CDR3nt: TGTGCCAGCAGCTCCACAGGGAAACGTGGCGGGGAGCTGTTTTTT
CDR3aa: CASSSTGKRGGELFF

v_gene: TRBV9
abundance: -
j_gene: TRBJ2-1
d_gene: -
CDR3nt: TGTGCCAGCAGCGAGACGCCGAGCTCCTACAATGAGCAGTTCTTC
CDR3aa: CASSETPSSYNEQFF

v_gene: TRBV11-2
abundance: -
j_gene: TRBJ1-1
d_gene: -
CDR3nt: TGTGCCAGCAGCTCTTCCGACAGCACTGAAGCTTTCTTT
CDR3aa: CASSSSDSTEAFF